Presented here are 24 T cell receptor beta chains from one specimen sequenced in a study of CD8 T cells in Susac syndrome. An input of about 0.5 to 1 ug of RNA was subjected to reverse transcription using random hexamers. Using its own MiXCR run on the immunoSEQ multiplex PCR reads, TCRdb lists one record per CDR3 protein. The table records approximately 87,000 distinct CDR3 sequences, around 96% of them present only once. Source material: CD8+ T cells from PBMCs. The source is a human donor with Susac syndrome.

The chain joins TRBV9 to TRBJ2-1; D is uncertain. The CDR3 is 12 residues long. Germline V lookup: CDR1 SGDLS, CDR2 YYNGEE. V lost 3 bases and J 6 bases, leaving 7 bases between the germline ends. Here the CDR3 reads CASSAHRNEQFF. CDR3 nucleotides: TGTGCCAGCAGCGCCCACCGCAATGAGCAGTTCTTC.

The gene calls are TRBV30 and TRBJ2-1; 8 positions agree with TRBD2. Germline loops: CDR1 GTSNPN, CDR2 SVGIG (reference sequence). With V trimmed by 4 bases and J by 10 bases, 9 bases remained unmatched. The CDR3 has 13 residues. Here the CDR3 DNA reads TGTGCCTGGAATCCGGCACTAGCGGCAGAGCAGTTCTTC. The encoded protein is CAWNPALAAEQFF.

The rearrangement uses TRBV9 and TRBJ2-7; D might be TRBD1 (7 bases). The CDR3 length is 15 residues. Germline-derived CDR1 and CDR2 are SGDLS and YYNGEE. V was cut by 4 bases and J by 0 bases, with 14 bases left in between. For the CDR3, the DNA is TGTGCCAGCAGCCAAGGGGGCGGGACCTCCTACGAGCAGTACTTC. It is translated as CASSQGGGTSYEQYF. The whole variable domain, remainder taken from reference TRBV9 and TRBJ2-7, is DSGVTQTPKHLITATGQRVTLRCSPRSGDLSVYWYQQSLDQGLQFLIQYYNGEERAKGNILERFSAQQFPDLHSELNLSSLELGDSALYFCASSQGGGTSYEQYFGPGTRLTVT.

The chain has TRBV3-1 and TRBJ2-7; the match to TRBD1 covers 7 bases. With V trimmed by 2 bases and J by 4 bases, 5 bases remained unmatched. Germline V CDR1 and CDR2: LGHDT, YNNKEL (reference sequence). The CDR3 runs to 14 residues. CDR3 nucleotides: TGTGCCAGCAGCCAAACCGGGACAGATTACGAGCAGTACTTC. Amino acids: CASSQTGTDYEQYF.

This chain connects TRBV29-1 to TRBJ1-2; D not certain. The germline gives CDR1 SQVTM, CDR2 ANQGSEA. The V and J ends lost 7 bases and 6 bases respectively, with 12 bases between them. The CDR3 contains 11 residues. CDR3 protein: CSGVSGNGYTF. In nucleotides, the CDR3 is TGCAGCGGAGTGTCGGGGAATGGCTACACCTTC. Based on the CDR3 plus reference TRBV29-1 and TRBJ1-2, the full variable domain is SAVISQKPSRDICQRGTSLTIQCQVDSQVTMMFWYRQQPGQSLTLIATANQGSEATYESGFVIDKFPISRPNLTFSTLTVSNMSPEDSSIYLCSGVSGNGYTFGSGTRLTVV.

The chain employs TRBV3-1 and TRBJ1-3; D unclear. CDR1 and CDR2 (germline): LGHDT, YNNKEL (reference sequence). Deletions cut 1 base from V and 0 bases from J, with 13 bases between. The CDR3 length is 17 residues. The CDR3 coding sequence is TGTGCCAGCAGCCAAGGCCCACAGACGTACTCTGGAAACACCATATATTTT. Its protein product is CASSQGPQTYSGNTIYF.

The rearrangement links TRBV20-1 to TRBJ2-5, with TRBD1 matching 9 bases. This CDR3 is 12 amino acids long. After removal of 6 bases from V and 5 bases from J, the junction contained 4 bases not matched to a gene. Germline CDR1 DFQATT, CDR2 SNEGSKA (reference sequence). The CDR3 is CSAGQGWETQYF. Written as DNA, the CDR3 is TGCAGTGCAGGACAGGGGTGGGAGACCCAGTACTTC.

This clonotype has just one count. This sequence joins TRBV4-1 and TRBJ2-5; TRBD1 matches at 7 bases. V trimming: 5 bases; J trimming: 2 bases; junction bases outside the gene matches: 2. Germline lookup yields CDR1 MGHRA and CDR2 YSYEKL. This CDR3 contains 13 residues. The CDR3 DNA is TGCGCCAGCAGCATGGGACAGCAAGAGACCCAGTACTTC. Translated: CASSMGQQETQYF.

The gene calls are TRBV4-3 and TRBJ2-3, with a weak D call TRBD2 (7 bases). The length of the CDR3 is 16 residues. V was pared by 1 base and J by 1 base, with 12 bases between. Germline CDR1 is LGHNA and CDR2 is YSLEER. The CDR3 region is CASSQGWGGGTDTQYF. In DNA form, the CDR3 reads TGCGCCAGCAGCCAAGGGTGGGGGGGCGGCACAGATACGCAGTATTTT.

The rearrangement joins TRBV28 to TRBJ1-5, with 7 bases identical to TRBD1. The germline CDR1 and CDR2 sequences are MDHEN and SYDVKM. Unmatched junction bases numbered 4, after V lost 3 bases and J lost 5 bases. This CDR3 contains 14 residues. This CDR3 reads CASSLTGLDQPQHF. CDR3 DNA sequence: TGTGCCAGCAGTTTGACAGGGCTGGATCAGCCCCAGCATTTT.

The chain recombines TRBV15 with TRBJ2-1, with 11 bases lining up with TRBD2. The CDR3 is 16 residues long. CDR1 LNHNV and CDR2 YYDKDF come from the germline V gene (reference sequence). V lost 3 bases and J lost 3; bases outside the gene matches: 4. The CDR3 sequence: CATSSTSGGNYNEQFF. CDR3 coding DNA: TGTGCCACCAGCAGTACTAGCGGGGGCAACTACAATGAGCAGTTCTTC. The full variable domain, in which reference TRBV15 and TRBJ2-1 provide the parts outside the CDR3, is DAMVIQNPRYQVTQFGKPVTLSCSQTLNHNVMYWYQQKSSQAPKLLFHYYDKDFNNEADTPDNFQSRRPNTSFCFLDIRSPGLGDTAMYLCATSSTSGGNYNEQFFGPGTRLTVL.

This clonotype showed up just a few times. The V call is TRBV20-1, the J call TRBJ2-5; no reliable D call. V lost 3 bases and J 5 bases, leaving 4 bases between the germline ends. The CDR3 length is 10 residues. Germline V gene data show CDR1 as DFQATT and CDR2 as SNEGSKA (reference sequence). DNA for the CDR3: TGCAGTGCTAGGGGGGAGACCCAGTACTTC. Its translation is CSARGETQYF.

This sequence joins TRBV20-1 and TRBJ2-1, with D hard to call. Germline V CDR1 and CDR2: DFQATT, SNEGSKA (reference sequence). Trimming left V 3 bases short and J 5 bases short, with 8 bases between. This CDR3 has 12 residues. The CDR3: CSASRRDNEQFF. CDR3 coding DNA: TGCAGTGCTAGTAGACGAGACAATGAGCAGTTCTTC.

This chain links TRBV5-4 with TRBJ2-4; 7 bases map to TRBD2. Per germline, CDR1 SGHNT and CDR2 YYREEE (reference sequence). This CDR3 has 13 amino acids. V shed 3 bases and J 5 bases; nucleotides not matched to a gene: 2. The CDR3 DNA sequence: TGTGCCAGCAGCTGGGGAGGGGAAAACATTCAGTACTTC. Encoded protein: CASSWGGENIQYF.

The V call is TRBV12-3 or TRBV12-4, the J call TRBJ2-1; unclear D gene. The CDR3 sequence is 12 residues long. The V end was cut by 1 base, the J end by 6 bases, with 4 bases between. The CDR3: CASSLDGNEQFF. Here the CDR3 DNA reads TGTGCCAGCAGTTTAGATGGCAATGAGCAGTTCTTC.

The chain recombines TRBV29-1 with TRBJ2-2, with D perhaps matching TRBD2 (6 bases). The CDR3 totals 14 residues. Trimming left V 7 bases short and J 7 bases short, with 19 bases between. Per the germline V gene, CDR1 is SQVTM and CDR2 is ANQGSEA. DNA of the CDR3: TGCAGCGCTGGGGGGATCTTTCAGGACGGGGAGCTGTTTTTT. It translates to CSAGGIFQDGELFF.

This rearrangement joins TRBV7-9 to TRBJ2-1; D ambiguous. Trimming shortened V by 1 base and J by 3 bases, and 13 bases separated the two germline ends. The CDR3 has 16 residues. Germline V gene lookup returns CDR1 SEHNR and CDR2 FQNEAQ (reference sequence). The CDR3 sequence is CASSLEETYIYNEQFF. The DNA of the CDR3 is TGTGCCAGCAGCTTAGAGGAAACCTATATCTACAATGAGCAGTTCTTC.

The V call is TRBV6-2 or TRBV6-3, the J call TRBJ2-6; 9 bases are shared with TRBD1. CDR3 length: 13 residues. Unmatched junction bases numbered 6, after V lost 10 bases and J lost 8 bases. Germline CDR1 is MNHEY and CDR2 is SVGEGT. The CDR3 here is CATGTGPPNVLTF. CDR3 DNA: TGTGCCACCGGGACAGGGCCCCCCAACGTCCTGACTTTC.

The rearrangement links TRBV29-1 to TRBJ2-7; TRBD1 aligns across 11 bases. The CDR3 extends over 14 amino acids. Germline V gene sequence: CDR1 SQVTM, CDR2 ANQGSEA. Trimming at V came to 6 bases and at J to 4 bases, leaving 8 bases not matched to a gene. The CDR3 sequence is CSVEGTGGSYEQYF. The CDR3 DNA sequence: TGCAGCGTCGAGGGGACAGGGGGTTCTTACGAGCAGTACTTC.

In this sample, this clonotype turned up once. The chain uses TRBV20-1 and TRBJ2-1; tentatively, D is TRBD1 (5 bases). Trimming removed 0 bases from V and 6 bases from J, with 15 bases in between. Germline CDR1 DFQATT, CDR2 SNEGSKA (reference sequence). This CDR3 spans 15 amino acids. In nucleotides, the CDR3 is TGCAGTGCTAGAGATAGGGGCCTAGGGCCCAATGAGCAGTTCTTC. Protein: CSARDRGLGPNEQFF.

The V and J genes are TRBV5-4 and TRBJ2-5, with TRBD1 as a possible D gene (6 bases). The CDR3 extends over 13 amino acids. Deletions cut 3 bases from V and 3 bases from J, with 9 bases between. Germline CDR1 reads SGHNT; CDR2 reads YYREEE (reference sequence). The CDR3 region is CASSWKGEETQYF. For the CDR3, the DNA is TGTGCCAGCAGCTGGAAGGGGGAAGAGACCCAGTACTTC.

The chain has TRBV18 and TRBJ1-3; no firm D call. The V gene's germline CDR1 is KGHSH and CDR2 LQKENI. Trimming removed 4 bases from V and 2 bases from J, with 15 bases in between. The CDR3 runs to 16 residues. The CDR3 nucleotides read TGTGCCAGCTCACACCCCTTGGAGGGAACTGGAAACACCATATATTTT. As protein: CASSHPLEGTGNTIYF.

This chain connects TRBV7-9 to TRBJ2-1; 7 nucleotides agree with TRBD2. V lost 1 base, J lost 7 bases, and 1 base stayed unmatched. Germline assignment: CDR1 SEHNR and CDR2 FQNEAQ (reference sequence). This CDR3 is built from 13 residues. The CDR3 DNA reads TGTGCCAGCAGCTTAGGCGGGGGAAATGAGCAGTTCTTC. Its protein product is CASSLGGGNEQFF.

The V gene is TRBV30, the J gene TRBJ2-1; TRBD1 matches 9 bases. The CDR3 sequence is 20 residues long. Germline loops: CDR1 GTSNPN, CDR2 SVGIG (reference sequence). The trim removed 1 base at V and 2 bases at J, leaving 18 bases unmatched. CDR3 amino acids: CAWSATPGQGTSVPYNEQFF. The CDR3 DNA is TGTGCCTGGAGTGCAACCCCGGGACAGGGAACTAGCGTACCCTACAATGAGCAGTTCTTC.